The 5 T cell receptor beta chains below all came from one sample that was sequenced in a study of blood T cell repertoires in COVID-19 (dated by TCRdb to about 2020). Library preparation was by the immunoSEQ multiplex PCR assay. In TCRdb, the immuneACCESS table is reduced to in-frame sequences with V and J assigned. These tables do not hold every clone; where another copy was compared, an unresolved V gene accounts for under half, and the others remain unexplained. This sample gives 200,000 to 300,000 clones in total; 83% of them show up just once. Around 5.5% of the sample goes to the ten largest clones. The specimen was peripheral blood. Receptors were obtained from a human donor in a cohort sampled during active COVID-19.

V gene TRBV24-1 combines with J gene TRBJ2-2, with D maybe TRBD1 (6 bases). The CDR3 runs 14 residues. V lost 4 bases and J 1 base, leaving 6 bases between the germline ends. Germline V gene lookup returns CDR1 KGHDR and CDR2 SFDVKD. This CDR3 is CATSDRGNTGELFF. DNA of the CDR3: TGTGCCACCAGTGACAGGGGGAACACCGGGGAGCTGTTTTTT.

This sequence joins TRBV7-9 and TRBJ2-2; possible D gene TRBD1, 5 bases. CDR3 length equals 15 residues. V gave up 0 bases and J gave up 3 bases, with 8 bases separating them. Germline CDR1 SEHNR, CDR2 FQNEAQ (reference sequence). The CDR3 coding sequence is TGTGCCAGCAGCTTAGCGATAGGGGACACCGGGGAGCTGTTTTTT. This sequence encodes CASSLAIGDTGELFF. Variable domain in full (rest from reference TRBV7-9 and TRBJ2-2): DTGVSQNPRHKITKRGQNVTFRCDPISEHNRLYWYRQTLGQGPEFLTYFQNEAQLEKSRLLSDRFSAERPKGSFSTLEIQRTEQGDSAMYLCASSLAIGDTGELFFGEGSRLTVL.

The chain carries TRBV24-1 and TRBJ1-2; weak D call: TRBD1 (6 bases). Trimming removed 9 bases from V and 0 bases from J, with 13 bases in between. The germline CDR1 and CDR2 sequences are KGHDR and SFDVKD. The CDR3 totals 14 residues. CDR3: CATQDSFSNYGYTF. The DNA of the CDR3 is TGTGCCACCCAGGACAGTTTTTCTAACTATGGCTACACCTTC.

The chain recombines TRBV19 with TRBJ1-1; TRBD1 is a possible D gene (5 bases). This CDR3 has 14 amino acids. CDR1 and CDR2 from the germline V gene are LNHDA and SQIVND (reference sequence). V was shortened by 3 bases and J by 4 bases, with 12 bases between the two germline ends. CDR3: CASSIRGEVTEAFF. The CDR3 nucleotides read TGTGCCAGTAGTATTCGGGGGGAAGTCACTGAAGCTTTCTTT.

A single count supports this clone. The CDR3 DNA reads as TGTGCCATCTCTTTAGCGGGAGAGTCCCAGCAGTACTTC. Translation: CAISLAGESQQYF. V and J are TRBV10-3 and TRBJ2-7; the match to TRBD2 covers 9 bases. V lost 8 bases, J lost 8 bases, and 10 bases stayed unmatched. The CDR3 loop spans 13 amino acids. CDR1 and CDR2 (germline): ENHRY, SYGVKD.